Described below is a single T cell receptor beta chain sequence and its context. TCR beta CDR3 regions were amplified from RNA. Primed by the HTBI set, a first-round RT-PCR was run on the TCR CDR3. TCRdb recomputed calls from the multiplex PCR reads with MiXCR, one row per CDR3 protein. The sample lists some 490,000 distinct CDR3 sequences; under 25% were seen once. The sample originates from a study of T cells in Graves' hyperthyroidism and ophthalmopathy. This CDR3 comprises 13 residues. Trimming took off 3 bases at V and 7 bases at J, with 10 bases between the two ends. The genes are TRBV12-3 or TRBV12-4 and TRBJ1-5; perhaps TRBD1 as D (6 bases). The TCR sequence derives from a woman aged 70 to 79 with Graves' ophthalmopathy. The sequenced sample was blood. The CDR3 coding sequence is TGTGCCAGCAGTTTTACAGGGCAACAGCCCCAGCATTTT. It encodes CASSFTGQQPQHF.